This T cell receptor (beta chain) was captured by sequencing in a study of control samples from healthy donors and cancer patients. The CDR3 sequence is 16 residues long. Germline V gene data show CDR1 as MGHRA and CDR2 as YSYEKL. V shed 5 bases and J 6 bases; nucleotides not matched to a gene: 10. Only in-frame clones appear in the TCRdb table, and some are missing; sequencing was by immunoSEQ multiplex PCR. In the table there are 130,000 to 150,000 clones, just under 95% of which are singletons. Sequencing used PBMCs. The chain is built from TRBV4-1 and TRBJ2-2; 9 bases are shared with TRBD1. The receptor comes from a man aged 60 to 75 with colorectal cancer. The CDR3: CASSTRQGDWAGELFF. In DNA, the CDR3 is TGCGCCAGCAGCACCCGACAGGGGGATTGGGCCGGGGAGCTGTTTTTT.